This paragraph covers one T cell receptor beta chain sequence. Its antigen is undetermined. The data were obtained in a study of cytomegalovirus exposure and HLA in healthy donors. Study-level information: Previous work identified roughly 110 million unique TCR beta sequences from around 180 million T cells.

Unrecorded immune exposure was likely among donors, who were nominally healthy when sampled. PCR employed 60 Vbeta and 13 Jbeta primers. Sequencing used immunoSEQ multiplex PCR; TCRdb keeps in-frame clones, though not all of them. The table includes over 110,000 clones, 82% detected once. Study results and caveats: Most TCR sequences proved rare, with some public TCRs found in many donors. Presence/absence analyses rested on an assumption that sequencing depth was roughly uniform across donors.

Germline CDR1 reads SGHTS; CDR2 reads YDEGEE. The length of the CDR3 is 17 residues. Trimming took 0 bases from V and 2 from J; bases not matched to a gene: 8. The sequenced sample was PBMCs. The chain recombines TRBV5-8 with TRBJ2-7; TRBD2 matches at 10 bases. The sequence derives from a woman in her sixties in good health and CMV-seropositive. CDR3 amino acids: CASSLGILAGAAYEQYF. CDR3 DNA: TGTGCCAGCAGCTTGGGCATTCTAGCGGGAGCGGCCTACGAGCAGTACTTC.